The 14 T cell receptor beta chains presented below share a single source sample, sequenced in a study of tumor-infiltrating lymphocytes in primary liver carcinoma. Germline DNA was also extracted, and blood RNA was taken from unsorted whole blood. Making TCR beta cDNA involved approximately 0.5 ug total RNA and a constant-region primer. Three-round nested multiplex PCR performed with slightly modified ARM-PCR produced the TCR beta libraries. The two initial PCR rounds, ten to eleven cycles each, used TRBV1-TRBV30 forward and C-beta reverse primers. TCRdb reanalysed the multiplex PCR reads using MiXCR and keeps one entry per CDR3 protein. The sample lists 300,000 to 400,000 distinct CDR3 sequences, less than 75% occurring once. Sequencing was carried out using peripheral blood. These receptors were taken from a man between 35 and 55 years old with primary liver carcinoma and hepatitis B virus infection.

This clonotype was found once. J is TRBJ1-5 and V is TRBV10-3; unclear D gene. V lost 10 bases and J 14 bases, leaving 15 bases between the germline ends. This CDR3 is built from 10 residues. CDR1 is ENHRY, CDR2 SYGVKD, per germline. The CDR3: CATGDGVKHF. In DNA form, the CDR3 reads TGTGCCACGGGTGACGGGGTTAAGCATTTT.

As regards this clonotype: A read error may explain this, as a much larger clone is one base away. The V call is TRBV5-1, the J call TRBJ2-6; maybe TRBD1 (5 bases). V lost 4 bases and J lost 3, with 11 bases in between. CDR1 and CDR2 from the germline V gene are SGHRS and YFSETQ. This CDR3 spans 15 amino acids. The CDR3 sequence: CASSAGHFGANVLTF. DNA for the CDR3: TGCGCCAGCAGCGCCGGACATTTTGGGGCCAACGTCCTGACTTTC.

As to this clonotype: This may be a read error, as it is one base from a much larger clone. The J gene is TRBJ2-7, the V gene TRBV6-1; tentative D call: TRBD1 (6 bases). V lost 4 bases, J lost 7 bases, and 17 bases lay in between. The CDR3 length is 14 residues. Germline V gene sequence: CDR1 MNHNS, CDR2 SASEGT. The CDR3 DNA reads TGTGCCAGCAGTGGGAACAGGGTCTGTACTGAGCAGTACTTC. Its protein is CASSGNRVCTEQYF.

Concerning this clonotype itself: Possible read error: a much larger clone is one base away. The gene calls are TRBV28 and TRBJ2-1; D ambiguous. The V end was cut by 5 bases, the J end by 5 bases, with 4 bases between. Germline V CDR1 and CDR2: MDHEN, SYDVKM. The CDR3 covers 11 residues. Here the CDR3 DNA reads TGTGCCAGCAGTACCAACAATGAGCAGTTCTTC. This sequence encodes CASSTNNEQFF. Drawing the rest from reference TRBV28 and TRBJ2-1, the complete variable domain is DVKVTQSSRYLVKRTGEKVFLECVQDMDHENMFWYRQDPGLGLRLIYFSYDVKMKEKGDIPEGYSVSREKKERFSLILESASTNQTSMYLCASSTNNEQFFGPGTRLTVL.

About this clonotype: Given a much more abundant clone one base away, this may be a read error. The chain employs TRBV6-2 or TRBV6-3 and TRBJ2-1; D not certain. The CDR3 contains 15 residues. The germline V gene encodes CDR1 MNHEY and CDR2 SVGEGT. The CDR3 coding sequence is TGTGCCAGCAGTTTAAATCCAGGCTCCTACGATGAGCAGTTCTTC. It yields the protein CASSLNPGSYDEQFF.

Turning to this clonotype: Relative to the germline gene, one junction end is altered; a read error may explain this. The chain recombines TRBV6-2 or TRBV6-3 with TRBJ2-7, with 9 bases lining up with TRBD1. CDR1 is MNHEY, CDR2 SVGEGT, per germline. This CDR3 has 14 amino acids. The CDR3 is CVSSSGTGHYERYF. CDR3 DNA sequence: TGTGTCAGCAGTTCCGGGACAGGGCATTACGAGCGGTACTTC.

As regards this clonotype: One base away lies a much larger clone, so this may be a sequencing read error. V usage is TRBV6-5 and J usage is TRBJ2-1, with 8 nucleotides matching TRBD1. The length of the CDR3 is 16 residues. The germline gives CDR1 MNHEY, CDR2 SVGAGI. The CDR3 loop is CTSSRETGGKRAEQFF. CDR3 in DNA: TGTACCAGCAGCCGGGAAACAGGGGGTAAGAGGGCCGAGCAGTTCTTC.

This clonotype was seen a few times. In this CDR3 the conserved last residue, phenylalanine or tryptophan, is missing, so a read error is likely. The chain recombines TRBV5-1 with TRBJ2-5; the D call may be TRBD1 or TRBD2 (5 bases each). The DNA end is a closer match to TRBJ2-7, so the J assignment may be wrong. There are 14 residues in the CDR3. The germline V gene encodes CDR1 SGHRS and CDR2 YFSETQ. The CDR3 protein is CASSLDGTTYEQYY. The CDR3 nucleotides are TGCGCCAGCAGCTTGGACGGGACGACATACGAGCAGTACTAC.

A remark on this clonotype: A read error is likely, as this CDR3 ends without the conserved phenylalanine or tryptophan. This chain links TRBV12-3 or TRBV12-4 with TRBJ2-1; D is perhaps TRBD2 (5 bases). The CDR3 extends over 15 amino acids. As DNA, the CDR3 is TGTGCCAGCAGTTTGCAAGAGCGGACCTACAATAAGCAGTTCCTC. This encodes CASSLQERTYNKQFL.

This clonotype was seen a handful of times. The V call is TRBV5-1, the J call TRBJ2-1; 11 bases are a match to TRBD2. The CDR3 is 17 amino acids. From germline, CDR1 is SGHRS and CDR2 YFSETQ. The V and J ends lost 4 bases and 2 bases, in that order; junction bases with no gene match: 8. CDR3: CASSPLVSGRAYNEQFF. The DNA of the CDR3 is TGCGCCAGCAGCCCCCTGGTTAGCGGGAGGGCCTACAATGAGCAGTTCTTC.

With respect to this clonotype: Just one base apart from a much larger clone, this may be a read error. This chain connects TRBV6-5 to TRBJ2-3; 10 bases line up with TRBD2. The germline CDR1 and CDR2 sequences are MNHEY and SVGAGI. The CDR3 contains 17 residues. The CDR3 coding sequence is TGTGCCAGCAGTTACTCGTTGCCTAGCGGGAGCACAGATACGCATTATTTT. It is translated as CASSYSLPSGSTDTHYF.

This clonotype was found once. Mismatch with germline at one junction end may stem from a read error. The V and J genes are TRBV6-1 and TRBJ2-7; 8 bases align to TRBD1. CDR3 length equals 14 residues. Germline V CDR1 and CDR2: MNHNS, SASEGT. CDR3 sequence reads: CASSEPDRVYEQCF. In DNA, the CDR3 is TGTGCCAGCAGTGAACCGGACAGGGTTTACGAGCAGTGCTTC.

A note on this clonotype: One end of the junction varies from germline; a read error may be responsible. The chain couples TRBV6-2 or TRBV6-3 to TRBJ1-5, with a weak D call TRBD1 (5 bases). Germline CDR1 and CDR2: MNHEY and SVGEGT. The CDR3 has 15 amino acids. The CDR3 spells CASSPGGKLNQPQHF. CDR3 DNA sequence: TGTGCCAGCAGTCCGGGGGGGAAACTCAATCAGCCCCAGCACTTT.

About this clonotype itself: A junction boundary mismatches the germline segment, possibly from a read error. The chain joins TRBV11-2 to TRBJ1-5; no clear D. The CDR3 spans 13 residues. From germline, CDR1 is SGHAT and CDR2 FQNNGV. This CDR3 is CASNLERYQSQHF. In DNA form, the CDR3 reads TGTGCCAGCAACTTAGAGCGATATCAGTCCCAGCATTTT.